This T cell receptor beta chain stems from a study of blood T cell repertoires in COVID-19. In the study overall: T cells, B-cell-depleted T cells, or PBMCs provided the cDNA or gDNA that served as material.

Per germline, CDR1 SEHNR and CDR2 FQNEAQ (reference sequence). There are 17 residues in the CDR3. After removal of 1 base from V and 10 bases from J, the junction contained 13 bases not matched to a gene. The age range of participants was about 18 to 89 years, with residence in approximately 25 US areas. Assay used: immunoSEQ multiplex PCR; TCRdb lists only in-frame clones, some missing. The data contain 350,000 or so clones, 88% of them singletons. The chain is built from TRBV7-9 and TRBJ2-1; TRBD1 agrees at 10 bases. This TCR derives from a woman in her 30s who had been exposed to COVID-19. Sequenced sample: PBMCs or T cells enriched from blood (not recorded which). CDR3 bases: TGTGCCAGCAGCTTAGGGCGGGGACAGGGGACGGGCACGGAGCAGTTCTTC. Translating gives CASSLGRGQGTGTEQFF.